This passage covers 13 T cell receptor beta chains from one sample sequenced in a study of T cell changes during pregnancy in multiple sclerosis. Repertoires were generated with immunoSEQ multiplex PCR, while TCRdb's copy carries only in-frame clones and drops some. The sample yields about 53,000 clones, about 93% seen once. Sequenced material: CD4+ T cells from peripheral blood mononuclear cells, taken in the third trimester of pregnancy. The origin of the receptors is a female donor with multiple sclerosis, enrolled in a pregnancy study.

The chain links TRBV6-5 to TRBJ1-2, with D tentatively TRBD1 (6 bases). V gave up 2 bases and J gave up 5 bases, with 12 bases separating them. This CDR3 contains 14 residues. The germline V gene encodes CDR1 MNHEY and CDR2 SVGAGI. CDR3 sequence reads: CASSYIDRLYGYTF. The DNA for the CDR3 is TGTGCCAGCAGTTACATAGACAGGCTATATGGCTACACCTTC.

The DNA for the CDR3 is TGTGCTAGTGGTTTTCTGGGGGGAACCGGGGAGCTGTTTTTT. It encodes CASGFLGGTGELFF. The rearrangement joins TRBV12-5 to TRBJ2-2; the D gene is possibly TRBD2 (6 bases). Trimming left V 3 bases short and J 5 bases short, with 10 bases between. CDR1 is LGHNT, CDR2 FRNRAP, per germline. The CDR3 runs to 14 residues.

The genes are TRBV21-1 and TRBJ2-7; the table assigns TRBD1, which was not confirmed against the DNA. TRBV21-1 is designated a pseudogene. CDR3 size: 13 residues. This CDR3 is CASSAGQAYEQYF. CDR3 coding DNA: TGTGCCAGCAGCGCCGGACAGGCGTACGAGCAGTACTTC.

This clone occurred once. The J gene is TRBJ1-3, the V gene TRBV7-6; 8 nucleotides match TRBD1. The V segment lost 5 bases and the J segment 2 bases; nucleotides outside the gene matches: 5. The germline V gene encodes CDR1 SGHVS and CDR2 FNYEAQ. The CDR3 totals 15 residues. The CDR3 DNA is TGTGCCAGCAGCGACCGCAGGGGGCCTGGAAACACCATATATTTT. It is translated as CASSDRRGPGNTIYF. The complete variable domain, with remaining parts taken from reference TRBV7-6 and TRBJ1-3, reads GAGVSQSPRYKVTKRGQDVALRCDPISGHVSLYWYRQALGQGPEFLTYFNYEAQQDKSGLPNDRFSAERPEGSISTLTIQRTEQRDSAMYRCASSDRRGPGNTIYFGEGSWLTVV.

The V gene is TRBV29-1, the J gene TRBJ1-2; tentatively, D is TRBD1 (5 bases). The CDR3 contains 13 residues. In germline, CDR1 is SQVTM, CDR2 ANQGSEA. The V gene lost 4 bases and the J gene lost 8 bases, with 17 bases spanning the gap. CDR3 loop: CSVVQGINRGYTF. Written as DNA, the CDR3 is TGCAGCGTTGTCCAGGGCATAAATAGGGGCTACACCTTC.

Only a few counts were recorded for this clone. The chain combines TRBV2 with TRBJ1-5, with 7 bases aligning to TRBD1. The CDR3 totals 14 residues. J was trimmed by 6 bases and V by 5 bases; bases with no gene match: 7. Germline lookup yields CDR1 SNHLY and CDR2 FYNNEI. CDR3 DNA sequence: TGTGCCAGCAGTTCAGACAGGGCGACTCAGCCCCAGCATTTT. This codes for CASSSDRATQPQHF.

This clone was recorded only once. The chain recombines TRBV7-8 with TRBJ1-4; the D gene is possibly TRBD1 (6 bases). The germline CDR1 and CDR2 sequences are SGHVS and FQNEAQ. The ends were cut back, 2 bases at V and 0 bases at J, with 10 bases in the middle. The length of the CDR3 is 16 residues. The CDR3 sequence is CASSLRGGSTNEKLFF. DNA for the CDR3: TGTGCCAGCAGCTTACGAGGGGGTTCAACTAATGAAAAACTGTTTTTT.

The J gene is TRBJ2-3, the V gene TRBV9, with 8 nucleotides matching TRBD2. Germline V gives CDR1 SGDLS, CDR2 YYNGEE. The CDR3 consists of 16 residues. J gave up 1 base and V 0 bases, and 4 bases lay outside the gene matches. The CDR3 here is CASSVAPAGGTDTQYF. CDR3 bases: TGTGCCAGCAGCGTAGCTCCAGCGGGGGGCACAGATACGCAGTATTTT.

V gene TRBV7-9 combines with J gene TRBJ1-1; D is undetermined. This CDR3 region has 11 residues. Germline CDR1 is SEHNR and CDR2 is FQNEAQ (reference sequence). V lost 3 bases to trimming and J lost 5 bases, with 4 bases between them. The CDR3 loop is CASSFKTEAFF. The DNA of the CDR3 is TGTGCCAGCAGCTTTAAAACTGAAGCTTTCTTT.

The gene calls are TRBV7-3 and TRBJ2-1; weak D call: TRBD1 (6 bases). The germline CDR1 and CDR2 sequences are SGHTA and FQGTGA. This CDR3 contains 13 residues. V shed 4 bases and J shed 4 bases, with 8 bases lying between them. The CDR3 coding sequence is TGTGCCAGCAGCTCGACAGGTTACAATGAGCAGTTCTTC. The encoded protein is CASSSTGYNEQFF.

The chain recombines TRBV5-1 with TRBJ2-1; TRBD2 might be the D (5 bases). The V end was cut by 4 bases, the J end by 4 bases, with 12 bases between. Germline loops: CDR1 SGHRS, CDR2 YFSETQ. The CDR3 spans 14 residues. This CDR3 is CASSPSTSYNEQFF. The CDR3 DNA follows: TGCGCCAGCAGCCCCTCCACTAGTTACAATGAGCAGTTCTTC.

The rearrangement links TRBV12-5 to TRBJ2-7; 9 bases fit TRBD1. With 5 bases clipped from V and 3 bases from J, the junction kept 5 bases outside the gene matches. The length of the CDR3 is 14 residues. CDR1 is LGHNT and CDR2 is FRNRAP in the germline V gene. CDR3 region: CASGDGTGLYEQYF. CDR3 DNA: TGTGCTAGTGGTGACGGGACAGGGCTCTACGAGCAGTACTTC.

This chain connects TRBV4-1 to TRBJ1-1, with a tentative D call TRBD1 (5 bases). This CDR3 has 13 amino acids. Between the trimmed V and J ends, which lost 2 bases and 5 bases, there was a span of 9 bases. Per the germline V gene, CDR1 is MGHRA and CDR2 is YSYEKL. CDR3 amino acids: CASSQLGGTEAFF. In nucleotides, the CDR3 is TGCGCCAGCAGCCAACTCGGGGGGACTGAAGCTTTCTTT.